This TCR beta chain appears in the sequencing data of a study of T cells after yellow fever vaccination. This clonotype occurred many times. TCRdb reanalysed the 5' RACE reads using MiXCR and keeps one entry per CDR3 protein. The sample holds 75,000 to 100,000 distinct CDR3 sequences, over 8% seen once. Germline values: CDR1 MNHNS, CDR2 SASEGT. The CDR3 is 13 amino acids. The V end lost 4 bases, the J end lost 3 bases, and 7 bases lay between the germline ends. This rearrangement joins TRBV6-1 to TRBJ1-5; possible D gene TRBD1, 5 bases. The sequence came from a man aged 18 to 29 who received the YFV17D yellow fever vaccine. The sequences come from CD8+ T cells not binding an NS4B(214-222) dextramer, sorted from PBMCs, collected less than 18 days after the first yellow fever vaccination. CDR3 in amino acids: CASSGGNNQPQHF. As DNA, the CDR3 is TGTGCCAGCAGTGGGGGGAACAATCAGCCCCAGCATTTT.